This T cell receptor beta chain was retrieved from a study of tumor-infiltrating lymphocytes in primary liver carcinoma. It was from about 21-30 mg of unsorted bulk tissue that RNA and DNA were co-extracted. Those sampled were patients whose primary liver carcinoma was treated by surgical resection. Patients in the cohort were treatment-naive and living with chronic HBV infection. TCR beta cDNA came from approximately 490 ng total RNA, primed with a constant-region primer. Modified slightly, ARM-PCR produced TCR beta libraries over three nested multiplex PCR rounds. TCRdb passed the multiplex PCR reads through MiXCR, listing each CDR3 protein once. The table includes fewer than 85,000 distinct CDR3 sequences, 69% detected once. As concerns this clonotype: One junction end does not reproduce the germline sequence, and a read error may be involved.

This receptor was identified in a man aged 40-50 years with primary liver carcinoma and hepatitis B virus infection. Material for sequencing was tumor-adjacent normal liver tissue.

This CDR3 reads CATRGPTDTQYF. The CDR3 bases are TGTGCCACCCGGGGACCCACAGATACGCAATATTTT. The V and J genes are TRBV5-4 and TRBJ2-3; D is perhaps TRBD1 or TRBD2 (5 bases each). Germline V gene lookup returns CDR1 SGHNT and CDR2 YYREEE (reference sequence). The CDR3 runs 12 residues.